A single T cell receptor beta chain is shown here with its context. The antigen is not known. The sample comes from a study of T cell responses to AZD1222 COVID-19 vaccine. Findings of the study overall: The breadth and depth of Spike-specific TCRs increased once two AZD1222 doses had been given. White British people made up most donors, females outnumbered males, and clonal diversity was possibly underestimated. Spike-spanning, vaccine-associated CD4 TCRs were dominant at 160-218 and 743-854.

Using immunoSEQ multiplex PCR, the repertoire was profiled, and TCRdb retains in-frame clones only, with some absent. The data hold 170,000 or so clones, with approximately 92% observed a single time. Trimming removed 2 bases at V and 5 bases at J, with 15 bases between. The CDR3 runs 15 residues. Germline V lookup: CDR1 SGHVS, CDR2 FQNEAQ. The sequence was obtained from an adult who received the MenACWY meningococcal vaccine as a control. The V and J genes are TRBV7-8 and TRBJ1-1; D is perhaps TRBD1 (6 bases). This specimen consisted of peripheral blood, obtained 28 days after the second dose of the MenACWY control vaccine. The CDR3 DNA reads as TGTGCCAGCAGCTTAAACCCGGGGGCCACGACTGAAGCTTTCTTT. Protein: CASSLNPGATTEAFF.